The T cell receptor (beta chain) described here comes from a study of CXCR3-negative and CXCR3-positive naive CD8 T cells. General study points: Naive cells with CXCR3 showed TRB CDR3s that were more hydrophobic than those in CXCR3-negative naive cells.

The CDR3 covers 13 residues. Germline V gene data show CDR1 as DFQATT and CDR2 as SNEGSKA (reference sequence). 5' RACE with UMI labels generated the TRB cDNA libraries. TCRdb re-called the 5' RACE reads and gives one entry per CDR3 protein, without DNA. The sample has 7,500 or so distinct CDR3 sequences, and its top ten clones hold approximately 1.6%. Turning to this clonotype: The target antigen is unknown.

The clonotype originates from a human donor in good health. Some clones in this sample may be carry-over from other donors' samples. The sample taken for sequencing was naive CXCR3+ CD8+ T cells from blood. Indicated subset: CD45RO-CCR7+CD27+CD95- naive CD8+ T cells expressing CXCR3 (TNR3+). The chain has TRBV20-1 and TRBJ2-1; TCRdb proposes TRBD2, but this gene call is untestable without DNA. The CDR3 spells CTGLAGSYNEQFF.